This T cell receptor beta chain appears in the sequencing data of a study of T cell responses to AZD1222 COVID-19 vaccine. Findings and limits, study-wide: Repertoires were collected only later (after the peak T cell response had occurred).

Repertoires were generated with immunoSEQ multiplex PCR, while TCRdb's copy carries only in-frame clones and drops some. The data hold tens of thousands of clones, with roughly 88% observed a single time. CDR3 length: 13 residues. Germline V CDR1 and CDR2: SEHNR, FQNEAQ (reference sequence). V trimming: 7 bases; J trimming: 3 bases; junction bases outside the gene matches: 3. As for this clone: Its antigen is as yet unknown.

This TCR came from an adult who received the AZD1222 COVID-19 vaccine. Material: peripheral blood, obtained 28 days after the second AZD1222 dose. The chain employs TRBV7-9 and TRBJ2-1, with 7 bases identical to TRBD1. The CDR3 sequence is CASTRTGYNEQFF. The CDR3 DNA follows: TGTGCCAGCACCAGGACAGGCTACAATGAGCAGTTCTTC.